This T cell receptor (beta chain) was identified during a study of shared clonotypes between healthy human individuals. Trimming pared 2 bases from V and 0 bases from J, leaving 5 bases between. The germline gives CDR1 SGHTA, CDR2 FQGNSA. There are 13 residues in the CDR3. Worth noting for this clone: With a much larger clone just one base away, this may be a read error.

This table comes from immunoSEQ multiplex PCR, and its TCRdb copy is limited to in-frame clones, with some not included. The sample carries some 2 million clones, roughly 94% recorded once. The V call is TRBV7-2, the J call TRBJ2-7; no firm D call. The sequencing sample was made of naive CD4+ T cells sorted from blood. Subset denoted: CD45RA+ positively selected. The sequence came from a man younger than 35 in good health. Here the CDR3 reads CASSLQSSYEQYF. The CDR3 bases are TGTGCCAGCAGCTTACAAAGCTCCTACGAGCAGTACTTC. The whole variable domain, remainder taken from reference TRBV7-2 and TRBJ2-7, is GAGVSQSPSNKVTEKGKDVELRCDPISGHTALYWYRQSLGQGLEFLIYFQGNSAPDKSGLPSDRFSAERTGGSVSTLTIQRTQQEDSAVYLCASSLQSSYEQYFGPGTRLTVT.